This is a list of T cell receptor beta chains from one sample in a study of blood T cell repertoires in COVID-19. The repertoire was sequenced with immunoSEQ multiplex PCR; TCRdb's copy has only in-frame clones and lacks some. The table shows more than 350,000 clones, with approximately 92% occurring only once. Sequenced sample: PBMCs or T cells enriched from blood (not recorded which). The receptor set was obtained from a man aged 18 to 30 who had recovered from COVID-19. CDR3s include the opening cysteine and the closing phenylalanine or tryptophan. D genes are given only for firm matches.

j_call d_call v_call cdr3_aa
TRBJ2-7 . TRBV18 CASSPPSLSSYEQYF
TRBJ1-4 . TRBV29-1 CSVRDAEKLFF
TRBJ2-7 . TRBV4-1 CASSQEGTTYEQYF
TRBJ1-2 . TRBV27 CASSPSGYGYTF
TRBJ2-2 . TRBV18 CASSPQRLTDRLENTGELFF
TRBJ2-4 . TRBV6-2/TRBV6-3 CASTPDSTGSKNIQYF
TRBJ1-2 TRBD1 TRBV6-5 CASSSGQGRNYGYTF
TRBJ2-1 TRBD2 TRBV6-5 CASIPGGGTYNEQFF
TRBJ1-1 . TRBV11-2 CASSLGVPNTEAFF
TRBJ1-1 . TRBV27 CASSEGGENTEAFF
TRBJ2-7 . TRBV19 CASSPSQGGYEQYF
TRBJ1-6 . TRBV19 CASRTGEFGSYNSPLHF
TRBJ1-2 . TRBV5-5 CASNLLGQDNYGYTF
TRBJ2-1 TRBD1 TRBV5-1 CATTPGGGYNEQFF
TRBJ2-5 TRBD2 TRBV7-8 CASSLAPVSGGETQYF
TRBJ2-1 . TRBV5-1 CASSLDYNDYNEQFF
TRBJ1-6 TRBD1 TRBV28 CASSSGQGASYNSPLHF
TRBJ2-5 TRBD2 TRBV6-6 CASSSSGGLLGETQYF
TRBJ1-2 TRBD1 TRBV6-5 CASSFRQGREGGYTF
TRBJ2-7 TRBD1 TRBV28 CASRLQGASPSYEQYF
TRBJ1-5 . TRBV15 CATSTPDPNQPQHF
TRBJ2-7 TRBD1 TRBV6-1 CASSEMGQEISGEQYF
TRBJ1-2 TRBD1 TRBV18 CASRQGSNGYTF
TRBJ1-2 TRBD1 TRBV19 CASTNSRTGSDYGYTF
TRBJ2-1 . TRBV10-3 CAISDAKPNEQFF
TRBJ2-5 . TRBV29-1 CSWQGSETQYF
TRBJ1-2 TRBD1 TRBV5-1 CASSPPIDRGDGYTF
TRBJ1-3 . TRBV6-5 CASSYSIQGTGNTIYF
TRBJ1-2 . TRBV6-5 CASSYSVLSNYGYTF
TRBJ1-1 . TRBV29-1 CSVEARGHLNTEAFF
TRBJ1-1 . TRBV3-1/TRBV3-2 CASSHTGEAFF
TRBJ2-7 TRBD1 TRBV18 CASSPRDRAPNEQYF
TRBJ1-1 . TRBV20-1 CSASRGRDTEAFF
TRBJ2-3 TRBD2 TRBV2 CASLGLAGNTQYF
TRBJ2-7 TRBD1 TRBV9 CASSPGQGVGNEQYF
TRBJ2-1 TRBD2 TRBV18 CASSASSGATNEQFF
TRBJ2-1 TRBD2 TRBV9 CASSVTSRLAGDYEQFF
TRBJ2-7 TRBD2 TRBV30 CAWSVRLAGAYEQYF
TRBJ2-2 TRBD1 TRBV18 CASSLAGTATSGELFF
TRBJ2-5 TRBD1 TRBV11-2 CASSQTGSRQETQYF
TRBJ1-3 TRBD1 TRBV3-1/TRBV3-2 CASSIGQGDTIYF
TRBJ2-3 TRBD2 TRBV9 CASSVGGLANSDTQYF
TRBJ2-7 . TRBV28 CASSHLTGVGYEQYF
TRBJ1-2 . TRBV29-1 CSATTEWRVDGYTF
TRBJ2-7 . TRBV27 CASRRDSFYEQYF
TRBJ1-5 TRBD1 TRBV7-2 CASSLTGQGGRQPQHF
TRBJ2-3 . TRBV5-4 CASSLTRETQYF
TRBJ2-1 TRBD1 TRBV27 CASGQGAGEQFF
TRBJ2-1 . TRBV12-2 CASRLAQGAGMYEQFF
TRBJ2-6 TRBD1 TRBV11-3 CASSFGTGSSGANVLTF
TRBJ1-6 TRBD1 TRBV5-1 CASSLEARDRGNSPLHF
TRBJ2-2 . TRBV5-4 CASSPPPGTGELFF
TRBJ2-1 TRBD2 TRBV5-4 CASSLPGTRSPNEQFF